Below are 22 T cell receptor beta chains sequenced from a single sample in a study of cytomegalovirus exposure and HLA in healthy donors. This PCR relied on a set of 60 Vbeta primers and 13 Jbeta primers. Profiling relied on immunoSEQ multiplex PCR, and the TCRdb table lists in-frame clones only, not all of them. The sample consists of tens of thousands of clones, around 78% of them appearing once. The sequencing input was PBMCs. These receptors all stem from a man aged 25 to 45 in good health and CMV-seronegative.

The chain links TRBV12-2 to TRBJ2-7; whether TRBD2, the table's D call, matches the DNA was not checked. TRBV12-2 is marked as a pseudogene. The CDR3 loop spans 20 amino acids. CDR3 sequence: CASRLACLVLAGEVGYEQYV. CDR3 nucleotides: TGTGCAAGTCGCTTAGCTTGTTTAGTACTAGCGGGAGAGGTGGGATACGAGCAGTACGTC.

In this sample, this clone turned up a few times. The CDR3 DNA is TGCGCCAGCAGCCAAGATCATCAAGATACGCAGTATTTT. Its translation: CASSQDHQDTQYF. The rearrangement joins TRBV4-3 to TRBJ2-3; no definite D call. This CDR3 contains 13 residues. In germline, CDR1 is LGHNA, CDR2 YSLEER. Trimming stripped 0 bases from V and 5 bases from J, with 6 bases between.

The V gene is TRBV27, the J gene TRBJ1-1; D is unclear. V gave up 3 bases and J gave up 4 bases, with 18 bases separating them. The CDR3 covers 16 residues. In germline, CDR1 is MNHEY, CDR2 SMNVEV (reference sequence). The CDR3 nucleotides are TGTGCCAGCAGTTTGCGGATTTCGGCAAGGTCCACTGAAGCTTTCTTT. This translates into CASSLRISARSTEAFF.

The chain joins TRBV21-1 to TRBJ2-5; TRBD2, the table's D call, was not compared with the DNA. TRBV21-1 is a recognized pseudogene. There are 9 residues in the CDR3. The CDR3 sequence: CPIKETQYF. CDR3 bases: TGTCCTATCAAAGAGACCCAGTACTTC.

CDR3 sequence: CATRPDRNMNTEAFF. CDR3 coding DNA: TGTGCCACCAGACCGGACAGGAACATGAACACTGAAGCTTTCTTT. The J gene is TRBJ1-1, the V gene TRBV15; TRBD1 matches at 7 bases. CDR1 and CDR2 from the germline V gene are LNHNV and YYDKDF (reference sequence). Losses at the gene ends were 6 bases for V and 0 bases for J; bases not matched to a gene: 7. The CDR3 spans 15 residues. Filled out from reference TRBV15 and TRBJ1-1, the complete variable domain reads DAMVIQNPRYQVTQFGKPVTLSCSQTLNHNVMYWYQQKSSQAPKLLFHYYDKDFNNEADTPDNFQSRRPNTSFCFLDIRSPGLGDTAMYLCATRPDRNMNTEAFFGQGTRLTVV.

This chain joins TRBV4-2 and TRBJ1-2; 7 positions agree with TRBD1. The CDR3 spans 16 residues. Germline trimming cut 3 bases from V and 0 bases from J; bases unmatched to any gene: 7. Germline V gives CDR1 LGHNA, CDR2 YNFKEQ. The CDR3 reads CASSHGTAASNYGYTF. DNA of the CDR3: TGTGCCAGCAGCCACGGGACAGCCGCTTCTAACTATGGCTACACCTTC.

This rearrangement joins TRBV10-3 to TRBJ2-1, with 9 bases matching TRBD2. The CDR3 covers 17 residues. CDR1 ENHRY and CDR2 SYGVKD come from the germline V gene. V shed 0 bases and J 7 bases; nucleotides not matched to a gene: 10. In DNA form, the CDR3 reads TGTGCCATCAGTGAGTCCCACGGTAGCGGGGGAGATAATGAGCAGTTCTTC. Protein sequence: CAISESHGSGGDNEQFF.

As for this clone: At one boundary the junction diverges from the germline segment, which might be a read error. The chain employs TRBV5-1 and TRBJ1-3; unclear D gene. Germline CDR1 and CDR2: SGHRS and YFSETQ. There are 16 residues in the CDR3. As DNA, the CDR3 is TGCGCCAGCAGCCCCGGACTGACCCAATCTGGAAACACCATATCTTTT. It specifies CASSPGLTQSGNTISF.

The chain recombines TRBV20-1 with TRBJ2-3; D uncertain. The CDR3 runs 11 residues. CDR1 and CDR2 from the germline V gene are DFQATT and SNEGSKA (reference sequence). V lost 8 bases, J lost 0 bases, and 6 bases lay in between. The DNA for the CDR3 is TGCAGTCCCCCTAGCACAGATACGCAGTATTTT. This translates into CSPPSTDTQYF.

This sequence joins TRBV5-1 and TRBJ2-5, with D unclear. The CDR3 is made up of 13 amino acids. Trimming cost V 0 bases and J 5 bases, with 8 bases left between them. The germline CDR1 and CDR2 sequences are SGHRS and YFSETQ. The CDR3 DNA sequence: TGCGCCAGCAGCTTGGGCACCAGGGAGACCCAGTACTTC. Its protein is CASSLGTRETQYF.

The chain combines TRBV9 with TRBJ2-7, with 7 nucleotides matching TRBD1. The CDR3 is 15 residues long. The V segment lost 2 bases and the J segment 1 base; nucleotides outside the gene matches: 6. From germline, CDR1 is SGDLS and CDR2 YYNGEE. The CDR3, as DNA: TGTGCCAGCAGCGTCGGACAGGCCTCTTCCTACGAGCAGTACTTC. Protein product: CASSVGQASSYEQYF.

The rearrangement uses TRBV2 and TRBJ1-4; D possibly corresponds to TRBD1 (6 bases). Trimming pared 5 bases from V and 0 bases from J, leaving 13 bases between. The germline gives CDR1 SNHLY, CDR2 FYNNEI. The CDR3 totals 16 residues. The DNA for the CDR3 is TGTGCCAGCAGTCTATACAGGACAGCAACTAATGAAAAACTGTTTTTT. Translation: CASSLYRTATNEKLFF.

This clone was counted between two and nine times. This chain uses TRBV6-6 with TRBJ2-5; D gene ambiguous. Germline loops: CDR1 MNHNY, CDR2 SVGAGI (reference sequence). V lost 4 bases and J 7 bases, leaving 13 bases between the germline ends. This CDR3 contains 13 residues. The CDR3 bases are TGTGCCAGCAGTTCCCAAAGGCTAGGGACCCAGTACTTC. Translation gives CASSSQRLGTQYF.

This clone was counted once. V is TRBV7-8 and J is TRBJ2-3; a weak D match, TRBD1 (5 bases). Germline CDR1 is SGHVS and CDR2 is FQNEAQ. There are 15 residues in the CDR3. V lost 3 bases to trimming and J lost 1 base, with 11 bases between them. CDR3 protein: CASSLTVPGTDTQYF. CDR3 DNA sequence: TGTGCCAGCAGCTTGACAGTTCCGGGCACAGATACGCAGTATTTT. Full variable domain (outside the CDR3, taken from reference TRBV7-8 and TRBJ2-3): GAGVSQSPRYKVAKRGQDVALRCDPISGHVSLFWYQQALGQGPEFLTYFQNEAQLDKSGLPSDRFFAERPEGSVSTLKIQRTQQEDSAVYLCASSLTVPGTDTQYFGPGTRLTVL.

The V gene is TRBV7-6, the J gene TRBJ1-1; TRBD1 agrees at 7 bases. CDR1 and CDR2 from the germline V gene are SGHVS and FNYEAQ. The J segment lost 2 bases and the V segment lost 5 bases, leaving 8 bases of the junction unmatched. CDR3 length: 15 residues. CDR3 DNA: TGTGCCAGCAGCCCTTCGACAGGGACTAACACTGAAGCTTTCTTT. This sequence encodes CASSPSTGTNTEAFF. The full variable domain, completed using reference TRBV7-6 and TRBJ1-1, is GAGVSQSPRYKVTKRGQDVALRCDPISGHVSLYWYRQALGQGPEFLTYFNYEAQQDKSGLPNDRFSAERPEGSISTLTIQRTEQRDSAMYRCASSPSTGTNTEAFFGQGTRLTVV.

This CDR3 is CASSLEHTGDRSYEQYF. The CDR3, as DNA: TGTGCCAGCAGCTTAGAACATACAGGCGATCGGTCCTACGAGCAGTACTTC. The V gene is TRBV11-2, the J gene TRBJ2-7; D is possibly TRBD1 (5 bases). CDR1 and CDR2 from the germline V gene are SGHAT and FQNNGV. CDR3 size: 17 residues. V lost 0 bases, J lost 1 base, and 16 bases lay in between. Full variable domain (rest looked up from reference TRBV11-2 and TRBJ2-7): EAGVAQSPRYKIIEKRQSVAFWCNPISGHATLYWYQQILGQGPKLLIQFQNNGVVDDSQLPKDRFSAERLKGVDSTLKIQPAKLEDSAVYLCASSLEHTGDRSYEQYFGPGTRLTVT.

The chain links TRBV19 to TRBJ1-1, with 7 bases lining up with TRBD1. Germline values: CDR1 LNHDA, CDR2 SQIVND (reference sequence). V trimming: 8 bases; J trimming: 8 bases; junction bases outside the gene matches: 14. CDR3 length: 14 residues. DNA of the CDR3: TGTGCCAGTTATCGAGGGGTTGGACAGGCGGAAGCTTTCTTT. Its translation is CASYRGVGQAEAFF.

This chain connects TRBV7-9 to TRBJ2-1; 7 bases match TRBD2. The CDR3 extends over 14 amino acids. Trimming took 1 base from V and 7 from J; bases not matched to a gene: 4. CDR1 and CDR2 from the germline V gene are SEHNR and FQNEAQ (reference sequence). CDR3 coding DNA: TGTGCCAGCAGCTTAGAGACTAGCACTAATGAGCAGTTCTTC. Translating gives CASSLETSTNEQFF.

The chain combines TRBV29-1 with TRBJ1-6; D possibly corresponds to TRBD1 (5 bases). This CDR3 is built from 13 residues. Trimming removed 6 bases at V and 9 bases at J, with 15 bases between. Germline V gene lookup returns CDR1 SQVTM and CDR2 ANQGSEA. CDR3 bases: TGCAGCGTAGGAGAGGGACTAGGTTCACCCCTCCACTTT. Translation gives CSVGEGLGSPLHF. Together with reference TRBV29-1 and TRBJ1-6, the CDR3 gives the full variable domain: SAVISQKPSRDICQRGTSLTIQCQVDSQVTMMFWYRQQPGQSLTLIATANQGSEATYESGFVIDKFPISRPNLTFSTLTVSNMSPEDSSIYLCSVGEGLGSPLHFGNGTRLTVT.

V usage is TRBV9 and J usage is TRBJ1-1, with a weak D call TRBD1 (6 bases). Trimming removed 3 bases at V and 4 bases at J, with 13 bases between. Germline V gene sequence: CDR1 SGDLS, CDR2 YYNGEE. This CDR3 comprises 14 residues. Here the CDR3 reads CASSAGGATTEAFF. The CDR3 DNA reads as TGTGCCAGCAGCGCGGGGGGGGCGACCACTGAAGCTTTCTTT.

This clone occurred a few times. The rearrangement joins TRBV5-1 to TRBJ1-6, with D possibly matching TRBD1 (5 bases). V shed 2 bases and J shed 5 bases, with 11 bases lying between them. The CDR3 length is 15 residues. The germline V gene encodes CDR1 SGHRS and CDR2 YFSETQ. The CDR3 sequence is CASSFDRRDNSPLHF. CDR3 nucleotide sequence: TGCGCCAGCAGCTTCGACAGAAGGGATAATTCACCCCTCCACTTT.

The CDR3 loop reads CASSLPPVIPEAFF. CDR3 nucleotides: TGTGCCAGCAGCTTACCCCCCGTTATCCCTGAAGCTTTCTTT. The chain links TRBV11-2 to TRBJ1-1, with D hard to call. The CDR3 runs to 14 residues. Germline V gives CDR1 SGHAT, CDR2 FQNNGV. Deletions cut 2 bases from V and 6 bases from J, with 13 bases between.